Listed below are T cell receptor beta chains from one sample, sequenced in a study of CD8 T cells in Susac syndrome. TCRdb reanalysed the immunoSEQ multiplex PCR reads using MiXCR and keeps one entry per CDR3 protein. The profile covers 210,000 or so distinct CDR3 sequences, with about 94% appearing a single time and around 0.15% taken by the ten largest. The specimen was CD4+ T cells from PBMCs. These receptors were obtained from a human donor with Susac syndrome. Both conserved end residues are part of each CDR3. Each record gives: J gene, clone size, V gene, D gene, CDR3 protein, CDR3 DNA. A D gene is named only where the DNA matches it firmly. Rows may omit the clone size; those that give it use once, few, many or a size class.

J gene: TRBJ2-7
clone size: -
V gene: TRBV24-1
D gene: -
CDR3 protein: CATSAGGSYEQYF
CDR3 DNA: TGTGCCACCAGTGCCGGGGGTTCCTACGAGCAGTACTTC

J gene: TRBJ1-2
clone size: -
V gene: TRBV6-5
D gene: TRBD1
CDR3 protein: CASSLLQGAGGYTF
CDR3 DNA: TGTGCCAGCAGTTTGCTACAGGGGGCAGGTGGCTACACCTTC

J gene: TRBJ2-1
clone size: -
V gene: TRBV7-8
D gene: -
CDR3 protein: CASSAWTTHNEQFF
CDR3 DNA: TGTGCCAGCAGCGCCTGGACCACACACAATGAGCAGTTCTTC

J gene: TRBJ2-5
clone size: -
V gene: TRBV5-6
D gene: TRBD2
CDR3 protein: CASSLAASGVAQYF
CDR3 DNA: TGTGCCAGCAGCTTGGCAGCTAGCGGGGTAGCCCAGTACTTC

J gene: TRBJ2-1
clone size: -
V gene: TRBV4-1
D gene: -
CDR3 protein: CASSRDSSSDNEQFF
CDR3 DNA: TGCGCCAGCAGCCGCGACAGTTCTTCAGACAATGAGCAGTTCTTC

J gene: TRBJ1-1
clone size: -
V gene: TRBV30
D gene: TRBD1
CDR3 protein: CAWRTNAGTGNTEAFF
CDR3 DNA: TGTGCCTGGAGGACTAACGCCGGGACAGGGAACACTGAAGCTTTCTTT

J gene: TRBJ1-3
clone size: -
V gene: TRBV9
D gene: -
CDR3 protein: CASSPPGFGNTIYF
CDR3 DNA: TGTGCCAGCAGCCCTCCAGGGTTTGGAAACACCATATATTTT

J gene: TRBJ2-5
clone size: -
V gene: TRBV12-3/TRBV12-4
D gene: -
CDR3 protein: CASSFELVGTQYF
CDR3 DNA: TGTGCCAGCAGTTTTGAGCTGGTGGGGACCCAGTACTTC

J gene: TRBJ1-2
clone size: -
V gene: TRBV6-5
D gene: -
CDR3 protein: CASRKGIYGYTF
CDR3 DNA: TGTGCCAGCAGGAAGGGGATCTATGGCTACACCTTC

J gene: TRBJ1-1
clone size: -
V gene: TRBV6-1
D gene: TRBD1
CDR3 protein: CASSVDRVREAFF
CDR3 DNA: TGTGCCAGCAGTGTGGACAGGGTTCGGGAAGCTTTCTTT

J gene: TRBJ2-1
clone size: -
V gene: TRBV11-2
D gene: -
CDR3 protein: CASSFDSGQPDEQFF
CDR3 DNA: TGTGCCAGCAGCTTCGATTCGGGACAACCGGATGAGCAGTTCTTC

J gene: TRBJ2-4
clone size: few
V gene: TRBV20-1
D gene: -
CDR3 protein: CSASVGTKNIQYF
CDR3 DNA: TGCAGTGCTAGTGTGGGAACCAAAAACATTCAGTACTTC

J gene: TRBJ2-5
clone size: -
V gene: TRBV20-1
D gene: TRBD2
CDR3 protein: CSARAAGGRRETQYF
CDR3 DNA: TGCAGTGCTAGGGCGGCGGGGGGGCGGCGAGAGACCCAGTACTTC

J gene: TRBJ2-7
clone size: -
V gene: TRBV20-1
D gene: -
CDR3 protein: CSATGYPYEQYF
CDR3 DNA: TGCAGTGCCACAGGCTATCCCTACGAGCAGTACTTC

J gene: TRBJ2-1
clone size: -
V gene: TRBV11-1
D gene: TRBD2
CDR3 protein: CASSLVTSGGSNEQFF
CDR3 DNA: TGTGCCAGCAGCTTAGTAACTAGCGGGGGGTCCAATGAGCAGTTCTTC

J gene: TRBJ1-1
clone size: -
V gene: TRBV6-6
D gene: TRBD1
CDR3 protein: CASSPTGVTEAFF
CDR3 DNA: TGTGCCAGCAGCCCGACAGGGGTCACTGAAGCTTTCTTT

J gene: TRBJ1-2
clone size: -
V gene: TRBV15
D gene: -
CDR3 protein: CATSRDPADTDTF
CDR3 DNA: TGTGCCACCAGCAGAGATCCTGCGGACACAGACACCTTC

J gene: TRBJ2-1
clone size: -
V gene: TRBV19
D gene: TRBD1
CDR3 protein: CASSIAPQGSSYNEQFF
CDR3 DNA: TGTGCCAGTAGTATAGCCCCACAGGGGAGCTCCTACAATGAGCAGTTCTTC

J gene: TRBJ2-1
clone size: -
V gene: TRBV5-1
D gene: -
CDR3 protein: CASSFQVNEQFF
CDR3 DNA: TGCGCCAGCAGCTTCCAGGTCAATGAGCAGTTCTTC

J gene: TRBJ2-7
clone size: -
V gene: TRBV19
D gene: -
CDR3 protein: CASSLQDDEQYF
CDR3 DNA: TGTGCCAGTAGTCTCCAAGATGACGAGCAGTACTTC

J gene: TRBJ1-5
clone size: -
V gene: TRBV15
D gene: -
CDR3 protein: CATSSSGLGGQGPQHF
CDR3 DNA: TGTGCCACCAGCAGCTCGGGGTTGGGGGGGCAGGGGCCCCAGCATTTT

J gene: TRBJ1-6
clone size: -
V gene: TRBV4-3
D gene: -
CDR3 protein: CASSHGGVPLHF
CDR3 DNA: TGCGCCAGCAGCCACGGCGGGGTCCCCCTCCACTTT

J gene: TRBJ1-1
clone size: -
V gene: TRBV20-1
D gene: -
CDR3 protein: CSAPRGKDTEAFF
CDR3 DNA: TGCAGTGCTCCACGTGGAAAGGACACTGAAGCTTTCTTT

J gene: TRBJ2-3
clone size: -
V gene: TRBV20-1
D gene: -
CDR3 protein: CSAISQGNTDTQYF
CDR3 DNA: TGCAGTGCGATATCACAGGGTAACACAGATACGCAGTATTTT

J gene: TRBJ1-5
clone size: -
V gene: TRBV11-2
D gene: TRBD1
CDR3 protein: CASSLGPGGSWPQHF
CDR3 DNA: TGTGCCAGCAGCTTAGGGCCAGGGGGAAGTTGGCCCCAGCATTTT

J gene: TRBJ2-7
clone size: -
V gene: TRBV7-9
D gene: TRBD1
CDR3 protein: CASTLSGTGSLEQYF
CDR3 DNA: TGTGCCAGCACCCTCTCCGGGACAGGGTCCCTCGAGCAGTACTTC

J gene: TRBJ2-7
clone size: -
V gene: TRBV6-6
D gene: -
CDR3 protein: CASSYARGTYEQYF
CDR3 DNA: TGTGCCAGCAGTTATGCGAGAGGGACCTACGAGCAGTACTTC

J gene: TRBJ2-1
clone size: -
V gene: TRBV7-2
D gene: -
CDR3 protein: CASRPSGQPYNEQFF
CDR3 DNA: TGTGCCAGCAGGCCCTCCGGGCAGCCTTACAATGAGCAGTTCTTC

J gene: TRBJ1-2
clone size: once
V gene: TRBV30
D gene: TRBD1
CDR3 protein: CAWSSTGGGYTF
CDR3 DNA: TGTGCCTGGAGTTCGACAGGGGGTGGCTACACCTTC

J gene: TRBJ1-6
clone size: -
V gene: TRBV10-3
D gene: TRBD1
CDR3 protein: CAISESGDREDSPLHF
CDR3 DNA: TGTGCCATCAGTGAGTCGGGGGACAGGGAAGACTCACCCCTCCACTTT

J gene: TRBJ1-5
clone size: once
V gene: TRBV19
D gene: -
CDR3 protein: CASRWGNSNQPQHF
CDR3 DNA: TGTGCCAGTAGGTGGGGAAATAGCAATCAGCCCCAGCATTTT

J gene: TRBJ1-4
clone size: -
V gene: TRBV28
D gene: TRBD1
CDR3 protein: CAIRTGDKEKLFF
CDR3 DNA: TGTGCCATCCGGACAGGGGATAAAGAAAAACTGTTTTTT

J gene: TRBJ1-1
clone size: -
V gene: TRBV6-2/TRBV6-3
D gene: -
CDR3 protein: CASSYSIGRGGTEAFF
CDR3 DNA: TGTGCCAGCAGTTACTCGATAGGTCGCGGGGGGACTGAAGCTTTCTTT

J gene: TRBJ2-3
clone size: -
V gene: TRBV15
D gene: -
CDR3 protein: CATSRGRGSGTDTQYF
CDR3 DNA: TGTGCCACCAGCAGAGGCCGGGGCAGCGGCACAGATACGCAGTATTTT

J gene: TRBJ2-5
clone size: -
V gene: TRBV20-1
D gene: -
CDR3 protein: CSARKETQYF
CDR3 DNA: TGCAGTGCTAGGAAAGAGACCCAGTACTTC

J gene: TRBJ1-5
clone size: -
V gene: TRBV29-1
D gene: -
CDR3 protein: CSVASGGHQPQHF
CDR3 DNA: TGCAGCGTTGCCTCCGGGGGCCATCAGCCCCAGCATTTT

J gene: TRBJ2-3
clone size: -
V gene: TRBV2
D gene: TRBD2
CDR3 protein: CASAGGPGDTQYF
CDR3 DNA: TGTGCCAGCGCGGGGGGGCCGGGAGATACGCAGTATTTT

J gene: TRBJ1-2
clone size: -
V gene: TRBV7-9
D gene: TRBD1
CDR3 protein: CASSYRGQGFDGYTF
CDR3 DNA: TGTGCCAGCAGCTACCGGGGACAGGGATTCGATGGCTACACCTTC

J gene: TRBJ1-2
clone size: -
V gene: TRBV7-3
D gene: -
CDR3 protein: CASSLNGGSVRGYTF
CDR3 DNA: TGTGCCAGCAGCTTAAACGGCGGCTCAGTAAGGGGCTACACCTTC

J gene: TRBJ2-7
clone size: -
V gene: TRBV18
D gene: -
CDR3 protein: CASSGPTYEQYF
CDR3 DNA: TGTGCCAGCTCCGGCCCGACCTACGAGCAGTACTTC

J gene: TRBJ2-3
clone size: -
V gene: TRBV5-1
D gene: TRBD2
CDR3 protein: CASSWGGTATDTQYF
CDR3 DNA: TGCGCCAGCAGCTGGGGGGGGACTGCCACAGATACGCAGTATTTT

J gene: TRBJ2-5
clone size: -
V gene: TRBV2
D gene: -
CDR3 protein: CASLGETQYF
CDR3 DNA: TGTGCCAGCCTCGGAGAGACCCAGTACTTC

J gene: TRBJ2-5
clone size: -
V gene: TRBV5-4
D gene: -
CDR3 protein: CASSLRAAGETQYF
CDR3 DNA: TGTGCCAGCAGCTTGCGGGCGGCAGGAGAGACCCAGTACTTC

J gene: TRBJ2-3
clone size: -
V gene: TRBV5-1
D gene: TRBD2
CDR3 protein: CASSLNSGGGDTQYF
CDR3 DNA: TGCGCCAGCAGCTTAAATAGCGGGGGAGGAGATACGCAGTATTTT